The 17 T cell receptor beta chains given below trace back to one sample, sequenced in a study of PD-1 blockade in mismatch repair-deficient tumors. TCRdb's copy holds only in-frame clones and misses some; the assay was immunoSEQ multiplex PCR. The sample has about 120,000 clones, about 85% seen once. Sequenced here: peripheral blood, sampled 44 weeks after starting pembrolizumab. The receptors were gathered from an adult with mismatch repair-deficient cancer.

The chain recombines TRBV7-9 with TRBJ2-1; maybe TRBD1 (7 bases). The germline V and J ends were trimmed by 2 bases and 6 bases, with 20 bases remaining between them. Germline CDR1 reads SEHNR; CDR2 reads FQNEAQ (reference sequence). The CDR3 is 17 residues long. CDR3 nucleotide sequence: TGTGCCAGCAGCTTACAGTTCAGGGGGGTTCTTGGCAATGAGCAGTTCTTC. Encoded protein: CASSLQFRGVLGNEQFF. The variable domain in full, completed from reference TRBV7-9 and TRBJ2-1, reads DTGVSQNPRHKITKRGQNVTFRCDPISEHNRLYWYRQTLGQGPEFLTYFQNEAQLEKSRLLSDRFSAERPKGSFSTLEIQRTEQGDSAMYLCASSLQFRGVLGNEQFFGPGTRLTVL.

CDR3: CASSEAPPGQVKGEQYF. DNA of the CDR3: TGTGCCAGCAGTGAAGCCCCACCGGGACAGGTTAAAGGGGAGCAGTACTTC. The genes are TRBV6-1 and TRBJ2-7, with 8 bases matching TRBD1. Germline V gene data show CDR1 as MNHNS and CDR2 as SASEGT. Trimming took 0 bases from V and 7 from J; bases not matched to a gene: 14. This CDR3 comprises 17 residues.

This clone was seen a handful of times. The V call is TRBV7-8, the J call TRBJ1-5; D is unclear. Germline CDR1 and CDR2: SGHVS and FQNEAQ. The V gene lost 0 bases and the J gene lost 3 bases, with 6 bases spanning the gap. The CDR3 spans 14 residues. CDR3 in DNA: TGTGCCAGCAGCTTAGCGCTGGCCAATCAGCCCCAGCATTTT. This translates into CASSLALANQPQHF.

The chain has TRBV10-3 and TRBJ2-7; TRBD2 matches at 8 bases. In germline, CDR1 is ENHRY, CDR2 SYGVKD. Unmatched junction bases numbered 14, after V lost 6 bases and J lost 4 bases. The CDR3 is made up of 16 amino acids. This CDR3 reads CAIRAAGLGVSYEQYF. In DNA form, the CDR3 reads TGTGCCATCAGGGCCGCGGGACTAGGAGTTTCGTACGAGCAGTACTTC.

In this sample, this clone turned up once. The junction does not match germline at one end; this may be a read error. CDR3 nucleotide sequence: TGTGCCATCAGTGAGGGACCCTACGAGCAGTACTTC. Translation: CAISEGPYEQYF. V gene TRBV6-5 combines with J gene TRBJ2-7; D is tentatively TRBD1 or TRBD2 (5 bases each). CDR1 and CDR2 from the germline V gene are MNHEY and SVGAGI. This CDR3 is 12 amino acids long.

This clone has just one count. The CDR3 here is CASSLGTGRNTGELFF. The CDR3 DNA reads as TGTGCCAGCAGCTTGGGGACAGGGCGGAACACCGGGGAGCTGTTTTTT. The chain joins TRBV5-4 to TRBJ2-2, with TRBD1 matching 8 bases. Trimming cost V 0 bases and J 1 base; bases outside gene matches: 2. Germline lookup yields CDR1 SGHNT and CDR2 YYREEE (reference sequence). This CDR3 has 16 residues.

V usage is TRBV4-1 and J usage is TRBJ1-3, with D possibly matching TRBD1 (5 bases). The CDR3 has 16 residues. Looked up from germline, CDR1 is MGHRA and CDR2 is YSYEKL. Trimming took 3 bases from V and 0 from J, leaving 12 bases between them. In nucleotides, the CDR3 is TGCGCCAGCAGCCATGTTACAGGCCACTCTGGAAACACCATATATTTT. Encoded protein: CASSHVTGHSGNTIYF.

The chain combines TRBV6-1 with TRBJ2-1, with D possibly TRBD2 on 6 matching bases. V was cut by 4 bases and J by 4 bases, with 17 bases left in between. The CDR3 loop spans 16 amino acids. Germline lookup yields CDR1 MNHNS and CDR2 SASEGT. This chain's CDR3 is CASSASLAGNYNEQFF. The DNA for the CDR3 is TGTGCCAGCAGTGCCTCCCTGGCGGGAAATTACAATGAGCAGTTCTTC.

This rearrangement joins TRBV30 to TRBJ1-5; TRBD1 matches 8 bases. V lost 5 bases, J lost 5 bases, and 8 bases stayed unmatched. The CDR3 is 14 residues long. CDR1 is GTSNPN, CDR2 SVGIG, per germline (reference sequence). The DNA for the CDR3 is TGTGCCTGGGGGAGAACAGGGGGATATCAGCCCCAGCATTTT. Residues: CAWGRTGGYQPQHF. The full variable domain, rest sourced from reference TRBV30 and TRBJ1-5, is SQTIHQWPATLVQPVGSPLSLECTVEGTSNPNLYWYRQAAGRGLQLLFYSVGIGQISSEVPQNLSASRPQDRQFILSSKKLLLSDSGFYLCAWGRTGGYQPQHFGDGTRLSIL.

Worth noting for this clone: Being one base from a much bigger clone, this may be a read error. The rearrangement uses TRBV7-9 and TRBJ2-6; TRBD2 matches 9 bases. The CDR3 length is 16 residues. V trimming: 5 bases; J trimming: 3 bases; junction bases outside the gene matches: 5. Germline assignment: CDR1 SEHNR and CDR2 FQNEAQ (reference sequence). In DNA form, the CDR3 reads TGTGCCAGCAGCCAAGATAGCGGGAGTGGGGCCAACGTCCTGACTTTC. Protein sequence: CASSQDSGSGANVLTF.

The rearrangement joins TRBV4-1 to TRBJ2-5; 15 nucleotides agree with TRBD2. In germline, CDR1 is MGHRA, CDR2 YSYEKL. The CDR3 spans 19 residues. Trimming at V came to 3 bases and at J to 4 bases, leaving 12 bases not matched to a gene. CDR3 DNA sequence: TGCGCCAGCAGCCAGCCCACCCCGGGACTAGCGGGAGGAGGAGAGACCCAGTACTTC. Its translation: CASSQPTPGLAGGGETQYF.

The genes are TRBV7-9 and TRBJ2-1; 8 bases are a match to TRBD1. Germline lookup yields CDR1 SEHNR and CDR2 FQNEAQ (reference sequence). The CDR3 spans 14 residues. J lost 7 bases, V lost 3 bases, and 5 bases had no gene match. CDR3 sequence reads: CASSFRDRMNEQFF. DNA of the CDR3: TGTGCCAGCAGCTTCCGGGACAGGATGAATGAGCAGTTCTTC.

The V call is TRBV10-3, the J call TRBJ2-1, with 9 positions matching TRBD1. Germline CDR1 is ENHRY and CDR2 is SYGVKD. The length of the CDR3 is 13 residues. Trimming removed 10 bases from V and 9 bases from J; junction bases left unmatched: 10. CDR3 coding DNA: TGTGCCACCACAGGGGGCGGGATAGGTGAGCAGTTCTTC. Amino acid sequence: CATTGGGIGEQFF.

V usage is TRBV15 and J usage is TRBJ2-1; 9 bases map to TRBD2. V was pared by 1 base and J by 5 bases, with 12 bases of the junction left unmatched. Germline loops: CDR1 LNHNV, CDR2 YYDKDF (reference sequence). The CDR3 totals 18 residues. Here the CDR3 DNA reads TGTGCCACCAGCAGAGCCGGGCTGTTTAGCGGGAGTGACAATGAGCAGTTCTTC. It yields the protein CATSRAGLFSGSDNEQFF.

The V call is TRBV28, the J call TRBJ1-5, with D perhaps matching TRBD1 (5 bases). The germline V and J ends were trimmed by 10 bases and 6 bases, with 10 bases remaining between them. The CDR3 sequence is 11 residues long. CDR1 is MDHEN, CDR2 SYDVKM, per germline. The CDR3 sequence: CATGYRQPQHF. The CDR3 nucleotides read TGTGCCACAGGGTACCGTCAGCCCCAGCATTTT.

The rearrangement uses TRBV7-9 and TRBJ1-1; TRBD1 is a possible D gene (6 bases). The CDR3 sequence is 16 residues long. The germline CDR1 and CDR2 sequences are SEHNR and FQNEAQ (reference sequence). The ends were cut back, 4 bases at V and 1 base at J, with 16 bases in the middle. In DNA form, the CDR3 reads TGTGCCAGCAGCTCCACAGGGATTAGGGGGAACACTGAAGCTTTCTTT. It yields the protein CASSSTGIRGNTEAFF.

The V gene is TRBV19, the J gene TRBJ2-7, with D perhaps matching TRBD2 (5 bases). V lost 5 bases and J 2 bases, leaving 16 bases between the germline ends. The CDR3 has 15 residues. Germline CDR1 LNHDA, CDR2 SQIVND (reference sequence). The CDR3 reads CASSVTGNPTYEQYF. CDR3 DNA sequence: TGTGCCAGTAGTGTAACCGGGAACCCTACCTACGAGCAGTACTTC.